The 21 T cell receptor beta chains below come from one sample, sequenced in a study of cytomegalovirus exposure and HLA in healthy donors. The study ran its PCR with 60 Vbeta and 13 Jbeta primers. Generated by immunoSEQ multiplex PCR, the TCRdb table keeps only in-frame clones and is missing some. The table includes 100,000 to 150,000 clones, just over 15% detected once. The sample comprised PBMCs. The receptors derive from a woman between 18 and 30 years old in good health and CMV-seronegative.

V is TRBV30 and J is TRBJ1-1; D not certain. There are 13 residues in the CDR3. Germline V CDR1 and CDR2: GTSNPN, SVGIG (reference sequence). The ends were cut back, 3 bases at V and 2 bases at J, with 10 bases in the middle. The CDR3 DNA is TGTGCCTGGAGGGAGGGTCCTAACACTGAAGCTTTCTTT. It translates to CAWREGPNTEAFF.

This clone was seen only a few times. The chain has TRBV14 and TRBJ2-1, with a possible D match to TRBD1 (6 bases). Trimming cost V 3 bases and J 3 bases, with 18 bases left between them. The CDR3 runs 17 residues. Germline loops: CDR1 SGHDN, CDR2 FVKESK. The CDR3 loop reads CASSQTGLPNLYNEQFF. CDR3 sequence (DNA): TGTGCCAGCAGCCAGACAGGCCTCCCAAACCTCTACAATGAGCAGTTCTTC.

J is TRBJ2-3 and V is TRBV29-1; 9 bases match TRBD1. Trimming cost V 6 bases and J 5 bases; bases outside gene matches: 3. CDR1 is SQVTM and CDR2 is ANQGSEA in the germline V gene. The CDR3 runs to 12 residues. CDR3 residues: CSVGQGGDTQYF. The CDR3 bases are TGCAGCGTGGGACAGGGCGGAGATACGCAGTATTTT.

The chain combines TRBV5-1 with TRBJ2-3, with 7 bases lining up with TRBD2. CDR3 length: 16 amino acids. With 3 bases clipped from V and 8 bases from J, the junction kept 15 bases outside the gene matches. Germline CDR1 and CDR2: SGHRS and YFSETQ. The CDR3 sequence is CASSSQAGAGVGTQYF. The CDR3 nucleotides read TGCGCCAGCAGCTCCCAGGCTGGGGCGGGAGTTGGTACGCAGTATTTT.

This clone occurred a few times. The CDR3 sequence is CASRGTSGRWEQYF. CDR3 DNA sequence: TGTGCCAGCAGGGGGACTAGCGGGAGGTGGGAGCAGTACTTC. V and J are TRBV28 and TRBJ2-7, with TRBD2 identical over 15 bases. Germline V gene data show CDR1 as MDHEN and CDR2 as SYDVKM. This CDR3 contains 14 residues. The trim removed 6 bases at V and 7 bases at J, leaving 4 bases unmatched.

This clone was counted between two and nine times. This chain links TRBV28 with TRBJ2-7; 10 positions match TRBD1. The ends lost 4 bases at V and 4 bases at J; junction bases unmatched: 7. CDR3 length: 15 amino acids. The germline gives CDR1 MDHEN, CDR2 SYDVKM. In DNA, the CDR3 is TGTGCCAGCAGTTCCCCGACAGGGGGCACTTACGAGCAGTACTTC. Protein sequence: CASSSPTGGTYEQYF.

The chain joins TRBV10-1 to TRBJ1-5; weak D call: TRBD1 (5 bases). Trimming shortened V by 2 bases and J by 4 bases, and 15 bases separated the two germline ends. CDR1 and CDR2 (germline): WNHNN, SYGVQD (reference sequence). CDR3 length equals 16 residues. This CDR3 reads CASSEPLPDRNQPQHF. The CDR3 coding sequence is TGCGCCAGCAGTGAGCCCCTGCCTGACAGAAATCAGCCCCAGCATTTT.

CDR3 DNA sequence: TGTGCCAGCAGTCCCGGGACAGGACCCTACAATGAGCAGTTCTTC. Translation: CASSPGTGPYNEQFF. The chain couples TRBV6-7 to TRBJ2-1, with TRBD1 identical over 8 bases. TRBV6-7 is designated an ORF whose function remains uncertain. Unmatched junction bases numbered 5, after V lost 5 bases and J lost 2 bases. CDR3 length: 15 residues.

V and J are TRBV9 and TRBJ1-5; perhaps TRBD1 as D (6 bases). The V end lost 4 bases, the J end lost 4 bases, and 9 bases lay between the germline ends. Germline loops: CDR1 SGDLS, CDR2 YYNGEE. The CDR3 loop spans 13 amino acids. CDR3 DNA: TGTGCCAGCAGCTTCACAGGGAATCAGCCCCAGCATTTT. This translates into CASSFTGNQPQHF.

The table lists this clone with a few counts. The V call is TRBV6-6, the J call TRBJ1-5; 9 bases agree with TRBD1. Germline CDR1 is MNHNY and CDR2 is SVGAGI (reference sequence). V shed 5 bases and J 6 bases; nucleotides not matched to a gene: 5. The CDR3 is 14 amino acids. The CDR3 nucleotides are TGTGCCAGCAGTGCCGGGACAGGGAGTCAGCCCCAGCATTTT. It codes for CASSAGTGSQPQHF.

This clone occurred a few times. The V and J genes are TRBV5-1 and TRBJ2-5; tentatively, D is TRBD2 (6 bases). Germline V gene sequence: CDR1 SGHRS, CDR2 YFSETQ. The CDR3 length is 15 residues. Trimming left V 1 base short and J 4 bases short, with 14 bases between. The CDR3 loop reads CASSLSLAWGETQYF. The CDR3 DNA sequence: TGCGCCAGCAGCTTGAGTCTAGCGTGGGGAGAGACCCAGTACTTC.

This clone was picked up a small number of times. The genes are TRBV6-1 and TRBJ2-2; TRBD1 matches 8 bases. Trimming cost V 3 bases and J 0 bases; bases outside gene matches: 6. Looked up from germline, CDR1 is MNHNS and CDR2 is SASEGT. This CDR3 is built from 17 residues. The DNA for the CDR3 is TGTGCCAGCAGTGATTTCGGACAGGGCGCGAACACCGGGGAGCTGTTTTTT. Protein product: CASSDFGQGANTGELFF.

The J gene is TRBJ1-1, the V gene TRBV6-9, with TRBD1 matching 8 bases. There are 14 residues in the CDR3. The V gene's germline CDR1 is MNHGY and CDR2 SVAAGI. V was pared by 6 bases and J by 5 bases, with 8 bases of the junction left unmatched. The CDR3 protein is CASRPRQGRTEAFF. DNA of the CDR3: TGTGCCAGCAGACCCAGACAGGGGAGAACTGAAGCTTTCTTT.

The table lists this clone with a few counts. The rearrangement joins TRBV10-3 to TRBJ2-3, with 10 positions matching TRBD1. Germline-derived CDR1 and CDR2 are ENHRY and SYGVKD. The V and J ends lost 6 bases and 4 bases, in that order; junction bases with no gene match: 7. This CDR3 has 15 residues. CDR3 in DNA: TGTGCCATCAGCCGGGACAGGGGTAGCCCAGATACGCAGTATTTT. It encodes CAISRDRGSPDTQYF.

This clone turned up a few times. The chain has TRBV21-1 and TRBJ1-2; TRBD1, as called in the table, went unchecked against the DNA. TRBV21-1 is described as a pseudogene. The CDR3 is 17 amino acids. The CDR3 bases are TGTGCCAGCAGCAAAAGCCCGGTAACAGGGAACTTCTATGGCTACACCTTC. Protein sequence: CASSKSPVTGNFYGYTF.

This clone is deemed medium-sized (0.01 to 0.1%). The J gene is TRBJ1-6, the V gene TRBV4-2; D is perhaps TRBD1 (6 bases). V was cut by 4 bases and J by 10 bases, with 20 bases left in between. The CDR3 is made up of 16 amino acids. Germline assignment: CDR1 LGHNA and CDR2 YNFKEQ. The CDR3 nucleotides read TGTGCCAGCAGCCTGCGCGCGGGCAGGGGAGACTCACCCCTCCACTTT. As protein: CASSLRAGRGDSPLHF.

V gene TRBV19 combines with J gene TRBJ1-2; no reliable D call. Trimming took off 4 bases at V and 0 bases at J, with 12 bases between the two ends. CDR1 LNHDA and CDR2 SQIVND come from the germline V gene (reference sequence). This CDR3 region has 15 residues. This chain's CDR3 is CASSSGGGANYGYTF. In DNA, the CDR3 is TGTGCCAGTAGTAGCGGCGGCGGAGCTAACTATGGCTACACCTTC.

This sequence joins TRBV29-1 and TRBJ2-7; 11 bases map to TRBD1. V was clipped by 7 bases and J by 3 bases; unmatched bases: 5. The CDR3 sequence is 13 residues long. Looked up from germline, CDR1 is SQVTM and CDR2 is ANQGSEA. This CDR3 is CSAGGQGDYEQYF. CDR3 coding DNA: TGCAGCGCTGGGGGACAGGGGGACTACGAGCAGTACTTC.

Regarding this clone: Different DNA sequences within this sample yield the same CDR3. The rearrangement uses TRBV18 and TRBJ1-1; D uncertain. V shed 3 bases and J shed 4 bases, with 9 bases lying between them. Per the germline V gene, CDR1 is KGHSH and CDR2 is LQKENI. The CDR3 covers 13 residues. CDR3: CASSPYRGTEAFF. CDR3 nucleotide sequence: TGTGCCAGCTCACCGTACCGCGGCACTGAAGCTTTCTTT.

This clone was detected only a few times. The genes are TRBV19 and TRBJ2-1, with TRBD1 as a possible D gene (5 bases). V lost 8 bases and J lost 3, with 8 bases in between. Per germline, CDR1 LNHDA and CDR2 SQIVND (reference sequence). The CDR3 extends over 12 amino acids. CDR3 in amino acids: CASSDSYNEQFF. CDR3 nucleotide sequence: TGTGCCAGTTCAGACAGCTACAATGAGCAGTTCTTC.

This sequence joins TRBV25-1 and TRBJ2-7; D not certain. CDR3 size: 11 residues. Germline loops: CDR1 MGHDK, CDR2 SYGVNS. Trimming took 7 bases from V and 2 from J, leaving 6 bases between them. The CDR3: CASTHTYEQYF. The CDR3, as DNA: TGTGCCAGCACCCACACCTACGAGCAGTACTTC.